These T cell receptor beta chains were read from a single sample in a study of blood T cell repertoires in COVID-19. Libraries were prepared by immunoSEQ multiplex PCR; TCRdb keeps only in-frame clonotypes and omits some of them. The table has just over 95,000 clones, roughly 87% seen once. The sequencing sample was made of peripheral blood. These receptors all stem from a man aged 80 or over with acute or convalescent COVID-19. CDR3s include the opening cysteine and the closing phenylalanine or tryptophan. D genes are given only for firm matches. Expanded clones are given a class, and other clones once, few, many or no size at all.

clone_size: NA; v_call: TRBV6-5; d_call: NA; j_call: TRBJ2-5; cdr3_nt: TGTGCCAGCAGTTACTACGGGGGAGAGACCCAGTACTTC; cdr3_aa: CASSYYGGETQYF
clone_size: NA; v_call: TRBV7-2; d_call: TRBD2; j_call: TRBJ2-1; cdr3_nt: TGTGCCAGCAGTTCACGCGGGGGGGGCTCCTACAATGAGCAGTTCTTC; cdr3_aa: CASSSRGGGSYNEQFF
clone_size: NA; v_call: TRBV3-1/TRBV3-2; d_call: NA; j_call: TRBJ1-2; cdr3_nt: TGTGCCAGCAGCCTCAGGGGACCGGGGGGCTACACCTTC; cdr3_aa: CASSLRGPGGYTF
clone_size: few; v_call: TRBV28; d_call: TRBD1; j_call: TRBJ1-5; cdr3_nt: TGTGCCAGCAAGGGGGCTTGGGATCAGCCCCAGCATTTT; cdr3_aa: CASKGAWDQPQHF
clone_size: many; v_call: TRBV7-2; d_call: TRBD2; j_call: TRBJ2-1; cdr3_nt: TGTGCCAGCAGCTTATTCGGGGGAGGGGCAAGTGAGCAGTTCTTC; cdr3_aa: CASSLFGGGASEQFF
clone_size: NA; v_call: TRBV28; d_call: NA; j_call: TRBJ2-3; cdr3_nt: TGTGCCAGCATTTCAGCGACAGATACGCAGTATTTT; cdr3_aa: CASISATDTQYF
clone_size: NA; v_call: TRBV20-1; d_call: NA; j_call: TRBJ1-4; cdr3_nt: TGCAGTGCTAGTCAACAGATTAATGAAAAACTGTTTTTT; cdr3_aa: CSASQQINEKLFF
clone_size: many; v_call: TRBV5-1; d_call: TRBD1; j_call: TRBJ1-1; cdr3_nt: TGCGCCAGCAGCCCCCAGGTCGGGACAGGGCTGCTAAAGAGGACTGAAGCTTTCTTT; cdr3_aa: CASSPQVGTGLLKRTEAFF
clone_size: NA; v_call: TRBV3-1/TRBV3-2; d_call: TRBD1; j_call: TRBJ1-5; cdr3_nt: TGTGCCAGCAGCGACAGGGGGAGGCAGCCCCAGCATTTT; cdr3_aa: CASSDRGRQPQHF
clone_size: NA; v_call: TRBV9; d_call: NA; j_call: TRBJ2-5; cdr3_nt: TGTGCCAGCAGCGCGTTGGAGAGTCTAGAGACCCAGTACTTC; cdr3_aa: CASSALESLETQYF
clone_size: few; v_call: TRBV6-5; d_call: NA; j_call: TRBJ1-4; cdr3_nt: TGTGCCAGCAGTTACGAGAGATTCGGAAAACTGTTTTTT; cdr3_aa: CASSYERFGKLFF
clone_size: NA; v_call: TRBV19; d_call: NA; j_call: TRBJ2-6; cdr3_nt: TGTGCCAGTAGTGTGATCAGGGGCTCTGGGGCCAACGTCCTGACTTTC; cdr3_aa: CASSVIRGSGANVLTF
clone_size: NA; v_call: TRBV10-1; d_call: TRBD2; j_call: TRBJ2-3; cdr3_nt: TGCGCCAGCAGTGCCGGGACTAGCGGAAACCGGGGGACAGATACGCAGTATTTT; cdr3_aa: CASSAGTSGNRGTDTQYF
clone_size: NA; v_call: TRBV18; d_call: NA; j_call: TRBJ1-2; cdr3_nt: TGTGCCAGCTCGCCCGACAGTTCTAACTATGGCTACACCTTC; cdr3_aa: CASSPDSSNYGYTF
clone_size: NA; v_call: TRBV5-4; d_call: NA; j_call: TRBJ2-3; cdr3_nt: TGTGCCAGCAGCGGCGGGGTTGGAGATACGCAGTATTTT; cdr3_aa: CASSGGVGDTQYF
clone_size: NA; v_call: TRBV20-1; d_call: NA; j_call: TRBJ2-5; cdr3_nt: TGCAGTGCTAGAGCGGGGGAGACCCAGTACTTC; cdr3_aa: CSARAGETQYF
clone_size: NA; v_call: TRBV6-5; d_call: NA; j_call: TRBJ1-5; cdr3_nt: TGTGCCAGCAGAGCGGGGGTGAGTCAGCCCCAGCATTTT; cdr3_aa: CASRAGVSQPQHF